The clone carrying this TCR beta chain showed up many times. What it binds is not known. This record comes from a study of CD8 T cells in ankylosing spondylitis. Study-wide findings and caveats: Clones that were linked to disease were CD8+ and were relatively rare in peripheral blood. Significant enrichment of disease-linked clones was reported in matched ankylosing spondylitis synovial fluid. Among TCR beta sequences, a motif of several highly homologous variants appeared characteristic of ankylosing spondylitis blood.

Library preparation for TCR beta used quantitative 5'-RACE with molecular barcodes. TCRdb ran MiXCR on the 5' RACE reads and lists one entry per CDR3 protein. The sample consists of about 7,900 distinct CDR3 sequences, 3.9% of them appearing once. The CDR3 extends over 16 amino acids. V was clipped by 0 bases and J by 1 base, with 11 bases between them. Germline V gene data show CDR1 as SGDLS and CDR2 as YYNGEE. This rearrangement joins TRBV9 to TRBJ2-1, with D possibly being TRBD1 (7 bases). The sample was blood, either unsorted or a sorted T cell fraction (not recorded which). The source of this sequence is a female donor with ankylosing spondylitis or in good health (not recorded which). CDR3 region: CASSVEGAGSYNEQFF. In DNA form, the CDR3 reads TGTGCCAGCAGCGTAGAGGGGGCGGGGTCCTACAATGAGCAGTTCTTC.